One sample yielded the 15 T cell receptor beta chains listed below, sequenced in a study of post-analysis software for immune sequencing data. Study-wide findings and caveats: Controls showed lower frequencies than patients for 4 or 5 TRBV segments, and TRBV5-6, TRBV5-1 and TRBV20-1 were among these.

Their antigens remain unidentified. The library was made from cDNA and included unique molecular identifiers. TCRdb re-called the PCR reads with MiXCR, one entry per CDR3 protein. The sample lists about 540,000 distinct CDR3 sequences, 34% occurring once. Specimen: blood. The receptors come from a girl aged 2-17 years with multiple sclerosis.

This clonotype turned up a few times. As DNA, the CDR3 is TGTGCCACCAGTGATTTAGGGGGTTCCGCAGATACGCAGTATTTT. Its protein product is CATSDLGGSADTQYF. This rearrangement joins TRBV24-1 to TRBJ2-3, with a tentative D call TRBD1 (6 bases). Germline V gene lookup returns CDR1 KGHDR and CDR2 SFDVKD. V lost 1 base, J lost 4 bases, and 11 bases lay in between. The CDR3 runs to 15 residues.

This sequence joins TRBV5-5 and TRBJ2-1; TRBD2 is a possible D gene (5 bases). Germline V gene lookup returns CDR1 SGHKS and CDR2 YYEKEE (reference sequence). Deletions cut 3 bases from V and 0 bases from J, with 19 bases between. The CDR3 sequence is 18 residues long. The CDR3 loop is CASSSDGSGGYSYNEQFF. As DNA, the CDR3 is TGTGCCAGCAGCTCTGATGGGAGTGGCGGATACTCCTACAATGAGCAGTTCTTC.

The chain has TRBV12-3 or TRBV12-4 and TRBJ1-1; D ambiguous. The CDR3 has 11 residues. Trimming stripped 6 bases from V and 4 bases from J, with 6 bases between. The CDR3 DNA sequence: TGTGCCAGCAGCCAACTCACTGAAGCTTTCTTT. Its translation is CASSQLTEAFF.

The chain links TRBV7-9 to TRBJ1-2; no firm D call. Trimming took off 1 base at V and 6 bases at J, with 15 bases between the two ends. This CDR3 has 15 residues. Germline values: CDR1 SEHNR, CDR2 FQNEAQ (reference sequence). The CDR3 DNA reads TGTGCCAGCAGCTTAGAAAGTTTCCTTGGTCATGGCTACACCTTC. Protein product: CASSLESFLGHGYTF.

The CDR3 DNA sequence: TGTGCCAGCAGCCAATTGGGCGGGGATTACTACGAGCAGTACTTC. This encodes CASSQLGGDYYEQYF. The V and J genes are TRBV4-2 and TRBJ2-7; TRBD2 is a possible D gene (6 bases). This CDR3 contains 15 residues. Germline values: CDR1 LGHNA, CDR2 YNFKEQ. Trimming removed 2 bases from V and 3 bases from J, with 14 bases in between.

The V call is TRBV7-6, the J call TRBJ2-3, with TRBD2 matching over 12 bases. Per germline, CDR1 SGHVS and CDR2 FNYEAQ. The junction had 7 bases not matched to a gene; V was cut back by 3 bases and J by 3 bases. This CDR3 comprises 17 residues. CDR3 coding DNA: TGTGCCAGCAGCTTGATCACTAGCGGGGGGCCGACAGATACGCAGTATTTT. Its translation: CASSLITSGGPTDTQYF.

This chain joins TRBV12-3 or TRBV12-4 and TRBJ2-7; 9 nucleotides match TRBD1. The CDR3 runs to 15 residues. The trim removed 6 bases at V and 2 bases at J, leaving 8 bases unmatched. The CDR3 DNA is TGTGCCAGCAGCCGAACAGGGGGCGGTCCCTACGAGCAGTACTTC. This gives the protein CASSRTGGGPYEQYF.

The chain combines TRBV3-1 with TRBJ1-2; TRBD1 might be the D (5 bases). The V end was cut by 1 base, the J end by 4 bases, with 13 bases between. Germline V lookup: CDR1 LGHDT, CDR2 YNNKEL (reference sequence). The CDR3 spans 15 residues. The CDR3 DNA reads as TGTGCCAGCAGCCAAGTTAACCGGGACGCCTATGGCTACACCTTC. Its translation is CASSQVNRDAYGYTF.

This clonotype was detected only once. V is TRBV10-3 and J is TRBJ2-3; D gene uncertain. The V gene lost 5 bases and the J gene lost 3 bases, with 18 bases spanning the gap. This CDR3 has 16 amino acids. CDR1 ENHRY and CDR2 SYGVKD come from the germline V gene. CDR3 in DNA: TGTGCCATCAGTCAGCAGATGGGGTTGGGGACAGATACGCAGTATTTT. It is translated as CAISQQMGLGTDTQYF.

The V gene is TRBV12-3 or TRBV12-4, the J gene TRBJ1-5; D may be TRBD1 (6 bases). The ends were cut back, 3 bases at V and 9 bases at J, with 15 bases in the middle. The CDR3 is 14 residues long. In DNA, the CDR3 is TGTGCCAGCAGTTTGACAGGTGTCCGGTGGCCCCAGCATTTT. Amino acids: CASSLTGVRWPQHF.

The sample holds a few counts of this clonotype. The rearrangement uses TRBV12-3 or TRBV12-4 and TRBJ1-5, with 7 bases aligning to TRBD1. Losses at the gene ends were 2 bases for V and 11 bases for J; bases not matched to a gene: 9. The length of the CDR3 is 14 residues. The DNA for the CDR3 is TGTGCCAGCAGTTTAAGGGGAGGGGGCGCAGCCCAGCATTTT. Protein: CASSLRGGGAAQHF.

This clonotype was detected once. V usage is TRBV19 and J usage is TRBJ1-5; D is uncertain. Trimming pared 0 bases from V and 1 base from J, leaving 19 bases between. The CDR3 sequence is 19 residues long. Germline V CDR1 and CDR2: LNHDA, SQIVND (reference sequence). Written as DNA, the CDR3 is TGTGCCAGTAGTATAGATCCTCGGTTTAGGACGAAGAGCAATCAGCCCCAGCATTTT. Residues: CASSIDPRFRTKSNQPQHF.

The chain carries TRBV6-5 and TRBJ2-7; the D is unclear. The CDR3 totals 13 residues. The germline V gene encodes CDR1 MNHEY and CDR2 SVGAGI. The V end lost 10 bases, the J end lost 2 bases, and 15 bases lay between the germline ends. The DNA for the CDR3 is TGTGCCACCCAAAGCACAGCTACCTACGAGCAGTACTTC. Amino acids: CATQSTATYEQYF.

The J gene is TRBJ1-5, the V gene TRBV27, with 9 bases matching TRBD1. The V and J ends lost 6 bases and 3 bases, in that order; junction bases with no gene match: 6. From germline, CDR1 is MNHEY and CDR2 SMNVEV (reference sequence). The CDR3 extends over 15 amino acids. DNA for the CDR3: TGTGCCAGCAGACCCACAGGGGGCCACAATCAGCCCCAGCATTTT. Translating gives CASRPTGGHNQPQHF.

The V and J genes are TRBV5-1 and TRBJ1-4; 9 bases agree with TRBD1. Trimming took 4 bases from V and 7 from J; bases not matched to a gene: 8. Germline lookup yields CDR1 SGHRS and CDR2 YFSETQ. The CDR3 runs 15 residues. The CDR3 coding sequence is TGCGCCAGCAGCCCGACGGGACAGGGATTTGAAAAACTGTTTTTT. Its translation: CASSPTGQGFEKLFF.